The 30 T cell receptor beta chains below all came from one sample that was sequenced in a study of early T cells in non-severe SARS-CoV-2 infection. Each CDR3 protein is one row after TCRdb ran MiXCR on the 5' RACE reads. This repertoire shows tens of thousands of distinct CDR3 sequences, approximately 12% found once; its top ten account for around 15%. What was sequenced was whole blood. Receptor source: an adult who was a healthcare worker with PCR-confirmed SARS-CoV-2 infection or an uninfected control (not recorded which).

Of note for this clonotype: A much more abundant neighbour one base away suggests this may be a read error. V and J are TRBV5-5 and TRBJ2-2; D gene unclear. Germline-derived CDR1 and CDR2 are SGHKS and YYEKEE (reference sequence). Deletions cut 0 bases from V and 1 base from J, with 1 base between. This CDR3 has 13 residues. The CDR3 protein is CASSLGNTGELFF. The DNA of the CDR3 is TGTGCCAGCAGCTTGGGGAACACCGGGGAGCTGTTTTTT.

The chain joins TRBV20-1 to TRBJ1-1, with D maybe TRBD1 (6 bases). The germline CDR1 and CDR2 sequences are DFQATT and SNEGSKA (reference sequence). Deletions cut 1 base from V and 8 bases from J, with 17 bases between. The CDR3 sequence is 14 residues long. Here the CDR3 reads CSARVWEQGLEAFF. In DNA form, the CDR3 reads TGCAGTGCTAGAGTATGGGAACAGGGACTAGAAGCTTTCTTT.

This clonotype showed up many times. This rearrangement joins TRBV29-1 to TRBJ2-3; D is unclear. V was clipped by 7 bases and J by 2 bases, with 10 bases between them. This CDR3 has 12 residues. Germline V gene sequence: CDR1 SQVTM, CDR2 ANQGSEA. CDR3 in amino acids: CSGHIHTDTQYF. The CDR3 region has the DNA TGCAGCGGTCACATACACACAGATACGCAGTATTTT.

This clonotype has only a few counts. The CDR3 loop is CASRKSSGANVLTF. CDR3 in DNA: TGTGCCAGCAGGAAGAGCTCTGGGGCCAACGTCCTGACTTTC. The genes are TRBV6-2 or TRBV6-3 and TRBJ2-6; no firm D call. The CDR3 is made up of 14 amino acids. V gave up 6 bases and J gave up 0 bases, with 6 bases separating them. Germline lookup yields CDR1 MNHEY and CDR2 SVGEGT.

This clonotype was seen many times. V is TRBV7-9 and J is TRBJ2-3; 8 positions match TRBD2. The J segment lost 6 bases and the V segment lost 6 bases, leaving 17 bases of the junction unmatched. The CDR3 runs 17 residues. Looked up from germline, CDR1 is SEHNR and CDR2 is FQNEAQ (reference sequence). CDR3 region: CASRSGRRGYTPDTQYF. DNA for the CDR3: TGTGCCAGCAGGAGCGGGAGACGAGGATATACTCCCGATACGCAGTATTTT. Looking up the rest from reference TRBV7-9 and TRBJ2-3 gives the full variable domain: DTGVSQNPRHKITKRGQNVTFRCDPISEHNRLYWYRQTLGQGPEFLTYFQNEAQLEKSRLLSDRFSAERPKGSFSTLEIQRTEQGDSAMYLCASRSGRRGYTPDTQYFGPGTRLTVL.

Ten or more counts support this clonotype. V gene TRBV4-1 combines with J gene TRBJ1-5; possible D gene TRBD1, 6 bases. Trimming pared 0 bases from V and 1 base from J, leaving 13 bases between. The CDR3 has 17 residues. Germline V gives CDR1 MGHRA, CDR2 YSYEKL. Written as DNA, the CDR3 is TGCGCCAGCAGCCAAGAGATAGCAGGGGCGAGCAATCAGCCCCAGCATTTT. It codes for CASSQEIAGASNQPQHF.

Ten or more counts support this clonotype. The CDR3 reads CASRGISSYNEQFF. CDR3 DNA: TGTGCCAGCAGGGGGATTAGCTCCTACAATGAGCAGTTCTTC. The genes are TRBV6-2 or TRBV6-3 and TRBJ2-1; D ambiguous. This CDR3 region has 14 residues. V lost 6 bases and J lost 0, with 9 bases in between. CDR1 is MNHEY, CDR2 SVGEGT, per germline.

The CDR3 loop is CATLGRGPMKYF. The CDR3 DNA sequence: TGTGCCACACTTGGCCGGGGGCCGATGAAGTACTTC. The chain combines TRBV12-3 or TRBV12-4 with TRBJ2-7; the D gene could be TRBD1 or TRBD2 (6 bases each). The V end lost 10 bases, the J end lost 11 bases, and 21 bases lay between the germline ends. This CDR3 is built from 12 residues.

The V gene is TRBV20-1, the J gene TRBJ2-3; 16 bases are shared with TRBD2. The CDR3 totals 15 residues. V lost 5 bases, J lost 9 bases, and 8 bases stayed unmatched. Germline lookup yields CDR1 DFQATT and CDR2 SNEGSKA (reference sequence). The CDR3 loop is CSALGTSGRAWTQYF. The CDR3 region has the DNA TGCAGTGCTTTAGGGACTAGCGGGAGGGCCTGGACGCAGTATTTT.

This chain joins TRBV5-1 and TRBJ2-7; 7 bases agree with TRBD1. This CDR3 has 15 amino acids. CDR1 and CDR2 (germline): SGHRS, YFSETQ. Trimming at V came to 5 bases and at J to 4 bases, leaving 12 bases not matched to a gene. CDR3 nucleotides: TGCGCCAGCAGATGGGACAGCCCCTCAGCGTACGAGCAGTACTTC. Translated, it gives CASRWDSPSAYEQYF.

This chain connects TRBV7-2 to TRBJ2-1; 10 nucleotides match TRBD2. This CDR3 has 15 residues. Germline assignment: CDR1 SGHTA and CDR2 FQGNSA. The J segment lost 2 bases and the V segment lost 5 bases, leaving 3 bases of the junction unmatched. As DNA, the CDR3 is TGTGCCAGCAGCCCTAGCGGGAGCGCCTACAATGAGCAGTTCTTC. Its protein is CASSPSGSAYNEQFF.

In this sample, this clonotype turned up a few times. The chain combines TRBV7-2 with TRBJ2-6; no clear D gene. The CDR3 consists of 16 residues. Looked up from germline, CDR1 is SGHTA and CDR2 is FQGNSA. Trimming stripped 6 bases from V and 0 bases from J, with 12 bases between. CDR3 coding DNA: TGTGCCAGCAGTCGTGGACCCAACTCTGGGGCCAACGTCCTGACTTTC. Encoded protein: CASSRGPNSGANVLTF.

This chain uses TRBV5-1 with TRBJ2-6; D gene ambiguous. This CDR3 has 14 residues. Germline CDR1 is SGHRS and CDR2 is YFSETQ. V was clipped by 4 bases and J by 3 bases, with 8 bases between them. CDR3 sequence reads: CASSPMDGANVLTF. DNA for the CDR3: TGCGCCAGCAGCCCAATGGATGGGGCCAACGTCCTGACTTTC.

The rearrangement links TRBV12-3 or TRBV12-4 to TRBJ2-7; 14 nucleotides match TRBD2. This CDR3 is built from 14 residues. After removal of 4 bases from V and 7 bases from J, the junction contained 3 bases not matched to a gene. The CDR3: CASSSGTSGGEQYF. Written as DNA, the CDR3 is TGTGCCAGCAGTTCCGGGACTAGCGGGGGAGAGCAGTACTTC.

This clonotype was detected a few times. The DNA of the CDR3 is TGTGCCAGCAGTTACCGACTAGCGGCCTACGAGCAGTACTTC. This sequence encodes CASSYRLAAYEQYF. The gene calls are TRBV6-2 or TRBV6-3 and TRBJ2-7; 9 bases match TRBD2. V trimming: 2 bases; J trimming: 2 bases; junction bases outside the gene matches: 1. This CDR3 has 14 residues. Germline values: CDR1 MNHEY, CDR2 SVGEGT.

The sample holds a few counts of this clonotype. This rearrangement joins TRBV6-1 to TRBJ2-4; no firm D call. The germline V gene has CDR1 MNHNS and CDR2 SASEGT. The CDR3 extends over 12 amino acids. Trimming stripped 6 bases from V and 6 bases from J, with 9 bases between. The CDR3 region is CASRSVANIQYF. The CDR3 nucleotides are TGTGCCAGCAGAAGCGTGGCAAACATTCAGTACTTC.

The gene calls are TRBV25-1 and TRBJ1-6, with 8 nucleotides matching TRBD1. The CDR3 is made up of 16 amino acids. Trimming removed 5 bases from V and 7 bases from J; junction bases left unmatched: 10. Germline lookup yields CDR1 MGHDK and CDR2 SYGVNS. As DNA, the CDR3 is TGTGCCAGCAGTAAGGCAGGGGGCGCGATGAATTCACCCCTCCACTTT. Residues: CASSKAGGAMNSPLHF.

This chain uses TRBV6-5 with TRBJ2-7, with 7 positions matching TRBD1. CDR1 is MNHEY, CDR2 SVGAGI, per germline. The CDR3 consists of 15 residues. V shed 0 bases, J shed 0 bases, and the junction held 2 bases outside the gene matches. The CDR3 DNA reads TGTGCCAGCAGTTACTCGAGGGACAGCTCCTACGAGCAGTACTTC. It yields the protein CASSYSRDSSYEQYF.

This clonotype was detected ten times or more. This chain uses TRBV24-1 with TRBJ1-6, with TRBD1 matching over 8 bases. Germline V lookup: CDR1 KGHDR, CDR2 SFDVKD. This CDR3 contains 14 residues. J lost 7 bases, V lost 9 bases, and 7 bases had no gene match. In DNA form, the CDR3 reads TGTGCCACCGCCCCCACAGGGGGGAATTCACCCCTCCACTTT. Its protein product is CATAPTGGNSPLHF.

This clonotype was observed at least ten times. The chain joins TRBV4-1 to TRBJ2-1; D could derive from TRBD1 or TRBD2 (5 bases each). The V end lost 4 bases, the J end lost 0 bases, and 10 bases lay between the germline ends. This CDR3 spans 15 amino acids. Germline V gives CDR1 MGHRA, CDR2 YSYEKL. The CDR3 loop is CASSPGPRSYNEQFF. The CDR3 DNA sequence: TGCGCCAGCAGCCCGGGACCACGCTCCTACAATGAGCAGTTCTTC.

Many counts were recorded for this clonotype. V usage is TRBV7-9 and J usage is TRBJ2-1; 14 nucleotides line up with TRBD2. CDR1 SEHNR and CDR2 FQNEAQ come from the germline V gene (reference sequence). The CDR3 is 22 amino acids. V shed 4 bases, J shed 4 bases, and the junction held 21 bases outside the gene matches. The CDR3 coding sequence is TGTGCCAGCAGCTGGGGGCCCGGGACTAGCGGGGGACCGCTAACACCTTACAATGAGCAGTTCTTC. This codes for CASSWGPGTSGGPLTPYNEQFF.

This clonotype was detected only a few times. The chain is built from TRBV28 and TRBJ2-1; 7 bases align to TRBD2. Trimming removed 10 bases from V and 0 bases from J; junction bases left unmatched: 9. Germline CDR1 reads MDHEN; CDR2 reads SYDVKM. The CDR3 length is 15 residues. CDR3 sequence: CATKPLADSYNEQFF. The CDR3, as DNA: TGTGCCACAAAACCCCTAGCGGACTCCTACAATGAGCAGTTCTTC.

This chain uses TRBV4-1 with TRBJ1-4; D might be TRBD1 (5 bases). This CDR3 comprises 15 residues. The germline gives CDR1 MGHRA, CDR2 YSYEKL. V gave up 4 bases and J gave up 4 bases, with 13 bases separating them. CDR3 region: CASSLLPDSNEKLFF. The CDR3 DNA follows: TGCGCCAGCAGCCTCCTCCCCGACAGTAATGAAAAACTGTTTTTT.

This chain joins TRBV5-4 and TRBJ2-2; the D gene is possibly TRBD1 (6 bases). CDR3 size: 13 residues. In germline, CDR1 is SGHNT, CDR2 YYREEE (reference sequence). The ends were cut back, 1 base at V and 5 bases at J, with 6 bases in the middle. CDR3 sequence reads: CASSLQGTGELFF. As DNA, the CDR3 is TGTGCCAGCAGCTTGCAGGGGACCGGGGAGCTGTTTTTT. The whole variable domain, filled in from reference TRBV5-4 and TRBJ2-2, reads ETGVTQSPTHLIKTRGQQVTLRCSSQSGHNTVSWYQQALGQGPQFIFQYYREEENGRGNFPPRFSGLQFPNYSSELNVNALELDDSALYLCASSLQGTGELFFGEGSRLTVL.

This clonotype occurred many times. The V gene is TRBV5-1, the J gene TRBJ2-7; weak D call: TRBD2 (5 bases). The V end was cut by 3 bases, the J end by 2 bases, with 12 bases between. CDR3 length: 14 residues. Germline V gene lookup returns CDR1 SGHRS and CDR2 YFSETQ. The CDR3 bases are TGCGCCAGCAGCTCCGACTATGGGCCCTACGAGCAGTACTTC. Its protein product is CASSSDYGPYEQYF.

This clonotype was counted ten times or more. The J gene is TRBJ2-7, the V gene TRBV11-2; no firm D call. Germline CDR1 and CDR2: SGHAT and FQNNGV. Trimming shortened V by 4 bases and J by 3 bases, and 16 bases separated the two germline ends. The CDR3 length is 15 residues. As DNA, the CDR3 is TGTGCCAGCAGCTCCGTCGACTCTGGGGACTACGAGCAGTACTTC. This sequence encodes CASSSVDSGDYEQYF. The full variable domain, its missing parts supplied by reference TRBV11-2 and TRBJ2-7, is EAGVAQSPRYKIIEKRQSVAFWCNPISGHATLYWYQQILGQGPKLLIQFQNNGVVDDSQLPKDRFSAERLKGVDSTLKIQPAKLEDSAVYLCASSSVDSGDYEQYFGPGTRLTVT.

This clonotype came up a few times. V and J are TRBV5-5 and TRBJ2-3; the D gene is possibly TRBD1 (5 bases). V lost 1 base, J lost 1 base, and 10 bases lay in between. Germline values: CDR1 SGHKS, CDR2 YYEKEE (reference sequence). The CDR3 is made up of 15 amino acids. The CDR3 region is CASSLLQGGTDTQYF. The CDR3 bases are TGTGCCAGCAGCTTGCTACAAGGGGGCACAGATACGCAGTATTTT.

Many counts were recorded for this clonotype. V and J are TRBV5-1 and TRBJ2-2; 8 nucleotides match TRBD2. Germline V gene lookup returns CDR1 SGHRS and CDR2 YFSETQ. This CDR3 comprises 15 residues. V dropped 4 bases and J dropped 1; count of bases not matched to a gene: 3. The CDR3 region is CASSKSGGNTGELFF. The DNA of the CDR3 is TGCGCCAGCAGCAAGAGCGGGGGGAACACCGGGGAGCTGTTTTTT.

This clonotype occurred a few times. The chain links TRBV12-3 or TRBV12-4 to TRBJ1-5; D is ambiguous. V lost 2 bases to trimming and J lost 7 bases, with 9 bases between them. The CDR3 sequence is 13 residues long. The chain's CDR3 is CASSLRAGQPQHF. The CDR3 DNA reads as TGTGCCAGCAGTTTAAGGGCAGGACAGCCCCAGCATTTT.

This clonotype has at least ten counts. The V and J genes are TRBV6-2 or TRBV6-3 and TRBJ1-2, with D uncertain. V gave up 3 bases and J gave up 4 bases, with 15 bases separating them. Germline assignment: CDR1 MNHEY and CDR2 SVGEGT. The CDR3 spans 15 residues. CDR3 nucleotides: TGTGCCAGCAGTTATGGGTCGAGCTCGGGCTATGGCTACACCTTC. Translation: CASSYGSSSGYGYTF.